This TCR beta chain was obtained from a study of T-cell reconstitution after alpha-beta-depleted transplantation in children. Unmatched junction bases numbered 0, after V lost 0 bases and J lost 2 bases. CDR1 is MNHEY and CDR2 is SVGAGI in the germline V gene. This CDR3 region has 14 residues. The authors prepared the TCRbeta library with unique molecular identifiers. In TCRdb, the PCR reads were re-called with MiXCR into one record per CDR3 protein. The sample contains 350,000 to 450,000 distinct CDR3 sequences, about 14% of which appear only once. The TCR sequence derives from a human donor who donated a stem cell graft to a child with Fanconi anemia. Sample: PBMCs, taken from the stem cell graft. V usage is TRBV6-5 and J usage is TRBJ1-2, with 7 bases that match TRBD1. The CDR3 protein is CASSYSGQNYGYTF. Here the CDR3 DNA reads TGTGCCAGCAGTTACTCGGGACAGAACTATGGCTACACCTTC.